This T cell receptor (beta chain) emerged from a study of early T cells in non-severe SARS-CoV-2 infection. The TCR library protocol was used to attach unique molecular identifiers. These identifiers were attached to individual cDNA molecules. MiXCR, applied by TCRdb to the 5' RACE reads, yields one record per CDR3 protein. The sample lists around 68,000 distinct CDR3 sequences; roughly 5.7% were seen once. Sample: whole blood, taken at baseline. The receptor was isolated from an adult who was a healthcare worker with PCR-confirmed SARS-CoV-2 infection or an uninfected control (not recorded which).

The CDR3 reads CASSRGGRQETQYF. CDR3 coding DNA: TGTGCCAGCAGCCGCGGGGGGCGACAAGAGACCCAGTACTTC. This chain uses TRBV7-2 with TRBJ2-5; 8 bases align to TRBD2. The J segment lost 2 bases and the V segment lost 5 bases, leaving 4 bases of the junction unmatched. Germline loops: CDR1 SGHTA, CDR2 FQGNSA. This CDR3 has 14 residues.